Listed below are T cell receptor beta chains from one sample, sequenced in a study of human T cells and chemical hapten exposure. MiXCR was run by TCRdb on the RACE reads, yielding one entry per CDR3 protein. The sample holds around 71,000 distinct CDR3 sequences, more than 8% seen once. Sequencing was performed on whole blood, taken in connection with sensitization to the hapten diphenylcyclopropenone (DPC). The receptors stem from a woman aged 40 to 50 with alopecia areata. Some clones in this sample may be carry-over from other donors' samples. CDR3s include the opening cysteine and the closing phenylalanine or tryptophan. Fields, in order: D gene, V gene, clone size, J gene, CDR3 protein, CDR3 DNA. D genes are given only for firm matches. The size entry is marked missing in some rows and otherwise reads once, few, many or a size class.

TRBD1,TRBV19,few,TRBJ2-7,CASGGQSREQYF,TGTGCCAGTGGGGGACAGTCTCGCGAGCAGTACTTC
NA,TRBV4-3,few,TRBJ2-3,CASSQEASGTDTQYF,TGCGCCAGCAGCCAAGAGGCCAGCGGCACAGATACGCAGTATTTT
NA,TRBV12-3/TRBV12-4,few,TRBJ1-1,CASSLIGEAFF,TGTGCCAGCAGTTTAATCGGGGAAGCTTTCTTT
NA,TRBV4-1,many,TRBJ1-2,CASSQDQGYYGYTF,TGCGCCAGCAGCCAAGATCAGGGGTACTATGGCTACACCTTC
NA,TRBV13,many,TRBJ2-7,CASSYTPRPEQYF,TGTGCCAGCAGCTATACACCCAGACCGGAGCAGTACTTC
NA,TRBV7-2,many,TRBJ1-6,CAASWGFNSPLHF,TGTGCCGCCTCCTGGGGTTTTAATTCACCCCTCCACTTT
NA,TRBV28,many,TRBJ2-4,CASSQHTSLAKNIQYF,TGTGCCAGCAGTCAGCACACCAGTCTAGCCAAAAACATTCAGTACTTC
TRBD1,TRBV27,many,TRBJ2-1,CASSMGQGVGEQFF,TGTGCCAGCAGTATGGGACAGGGTGTCGGTGAGCAGTTCTTC
NA,TRBV27,many,TRBJ1-1,CASSRETLNTEAFF,TGTGCCAGCAGTCGGGAGACGCTGAACACTGAAGCTTTCTTT
NA,TRBV12-3/TRBV12-4,few,TRBJ2-3,CASSLSTGSMTDTQYF,TGTGCCAGCAGTTTGTCGACAGGATCGATGACAGATACGCAGTATTTT
TRBD1,TRBV5-8,many,TRBJ1-5,CASSSRGATGNQPQHF,TGTGCCAGCAGCTCCCGGGGGGCGACAGGGAATCAGCCCCAGCATTTT
NA,TRBV30,NA,TRBJ2-1,CAWTLRRSSYNEQFF,TGTGCCTGGACCCTCAGGCGCAGCTCCTACAATGAGCAGTTCTTC
NA,TRBV7-6,few,TRBJ2-2,CASSFTGPGELFF,TGTGCCAGCAGCTTTACAGGGCCCGGGGAGCTGTTTTTT
NA,TRBV7-9,many,TRBJ2-1,CASSHPGPYNEQFF,TGTGCCAGCAGCCACCCCGGACCATACAATGAGCAGTTCTTC
NA,TRBV29-1,many,TRBJ2-2,CSVEAGANTGELFF,TGCAGCGTTGAAGCAGGGGCGAACACCGGGGAGCTGTTTTTT
NA,TRBV4-3,NA,TRBJ2-3,CASSQVDRTDTQYF,TGCGCCAGCAGCCAAGTCGACCGCACAGATACGCAGTATTTT
TRBD1,TRBV6-2/TRBV6-3,few,TRBJ2-2,CASSWGQGHGELFF,TGTGCCAGCAGTTGGGGACAGGGGCACGGGGAGCTGTTTTTT
NA,TRBV7-9,few,TRBJ1-4,CASSLISRTDEKLFF,TGTGCCAGCAGCTTAATCTCTCGGACGGATGAAAAACTGTTTTTT
NA,TRBV10-3,many,TRBJ1-4,CAISEEGTPNEKLFF,TGTGCCATCAGTGAGGAAGGGACGCCTAATGAAAAACTGTTTTTT
NA,TRBV12-2,NA,TRBJ1-5,CASRPPPRGNQPQHF,TGTGCAAGTCGCCCCCCCCCTCGAGGCAATCAGCCCCAGCATTTT
TRBD1,TRBV7-6,few,TRBJ2-7,CASSLVGQTGYEQYF,TGTGCCAGCAGCTTAGTGGGACAGACAGGGTACGAGCAGTACTTC
NA,TRBV5-1,NA,TRBJ2-3,CASSSGQTSTDTQYF,TGCGCCAGCAGCTCCGGACAAACTAGCACAGATACGCAGTATTTT
NA,TRBV11-2,many,TRBJ1-3,CASSPQSGRINTIYF,TGTGCCAGCAGCCCCCAATCAGGACGGATAAACACCATATATTTT
TRBD2,TRBV7-7,NA,TRBJ2-5,CASSVERGGREIQYF,TGTGCTAGCAGCGTGGAGCGGGGGGGCCGAGAGATCCAGTACTTC
NA,TRBV7-2,many,TRBJ1-5,CASTQSSGRNQPQHF,TGTGCCAGCACCCAATCGTCGGGGAGAAATCAGCCCCAGCATTTT
TRBD1,TRBV5-6,many,TRBJ2-2,CASSLISQGSGELFF,TGTGCCAGCAGCTTGATTTCACAGGGGTCCGGGGAGCTGTTTTTT
NA,TRBV7-6,NA,TRBJ2-7,CASSLKPAGAYEQYF,TGTGCCAGCAGCTTAAAACCTGCAGGGGCCTACGAGCAGTACTTC
TRBD1,TRBV12-3/TRBV12-4,many,TRBJ1-1,CASRVRGVRNTEAFF,TGTGCCAGCAGGGTCAGGGGGGTAAGAAACACTGAAGCTTTCTTT
NA,TRBV4-3,many,TRBJ2-4,CASSQEIHRENIQYF,TGCGCCAGCAGCCAAGAAATCCATCGGGAAAACATTCAGTACTTC
NA,TRBV3-1,NA,TRBJ1-3,CASSQEWDNRAGTIYF,TGTGCCAGCAGCCAAGAATGGGACAACCGCGCCGGCACCATATATTTT
NA,TRBV20-1,many,TRBJ1-1,CSAWRAAMNTEAFF,TGCAGTGCATGGAGGGCAGCTATGAACACTGAAGCTTTCTTT
NA,TRBV5-1,NA,TRBJ2-3,CASTLGSDTQYF,TGCGCCAGCACCCTAGGATCAGATACGCAGTATTTT
TRBD1,TRBV7-7,many,TRBJ2-2,CASSSTGLTGELFF,TGTGCTAGCAGCTCGACAGGGCTCACCGGGGAGCTGTTTTTT
NA,TRBV6-6,many,TRBJ1-3,CASSYPPAGARDTIYF,TGTGCCAGCAGTTACCCCCCTGCGGGGGCAAGAGACACCATATATTTT
NA,TRBV10-3,many,TRBJ2-7,CAISEWDQVYEQYF,TGTGCCATCAGTGAGTGGGATCAGGTCTACGAGCAGTACTTC
TRBD1,TRBV11-2,NA,TRBJ1-6,CASSLSGQGSPLHF,TGTGCCAGCAGCTTATCGGGACAGGGATCACCCCTCCACTTT
NA,TRBV9,many,TRBJ1-2,CASSAGPYYGYTF,TGTGCCAGCAGCGCAGGGCCGTACTATGGCTACACCTTC
NA,TRBV28,NA,TRBJ2-1,CAITRGSSYNEQFF,TGTGCCATCACGAGGGGATCATCCTACAATGAGCAGTTCTTC
NA,TRBV28,NA,TRBJ2-7,CASRSGTGSYEQYF,TGTGCCAGCAGGTCCGGGACCGGCTCCTACGAGCAGTACTTC
NA,TRBV20-1,few,TRBJ2-5,CSASSRDETQYF,TGCAGTGCTAGTAGCCGGGACGAGACCCAGTACTTC
NA,TRBV29-1,many,TRBJ2-1,CSVEGTGASPYNEQFF,TGCAGCGTTGAAGGTACAGGAGCTTCCCCCTACAATGAGCAGTTCTTC
TRBD1,TRBV7-2,NA,TRBJ1-2,CASSRNRDRERYTF,TGTGCCAGCAGCAGGAACCGGGACAGGGAGAGATACACCTTC
TRBD1,TRBV29-1,many,TRBJ1-4,CSVEELRDSRIF,TGCAGCGTTGAAGAACTACGGGACAGTAGGATTTTT